The T cell receptor beta chain under discussion was sequenced for a study of CD49a tissue-resident CD8 T cells in human skin (dated by TCRdb to about 2017). In the study overall: The study examined tissue-resident memory CD8+ T cell subsets in human skin defined by CD49a, CD69 and CD103 expression.

The receptor library was made with the immunoSEQ multiplex PCR assay. The paper's processing steps were these. Frequencies of TCR V beta family usage were compared among the sorted CD8+ T cell populations from blood, dermis and epidermis. TCRdb mirrors the immuneACCESS table, restricted to in-frame sequences. Some clones are absent from its copies; in checked studies, under half trace to an unresolved V gene, and the reason for the others is unknown. That table supplies the V and J calls and clone size; D and trimming were determined from the DNA. In this sample the table shows 900 to 1,000 clones, roughly 60% of which occur a single time. The ten biggest clones cover 40% to 50% of the sample. In sorted CD8+ T cells obtained from the blood, dermis and epidermis of 5 or 6 healthy donors, TCR beta CDR3 regions were analysed. All TCR-sequenced donors were healthy individuals, and each provided both blood and skin samples. Sorting was used to isolate CD8+ T cell populations prior to TCR beta sequencing.

In this sample, this clone turned up a few times. Its antigen specificity is not known. One base away there is no much larger clone; base qualities are not given. The germline V gene gives CDR1 as MNHEY and CDR2 as SVGAGI. Trimming at the junction amounts to 0 bases on V and 2 bases on J, and the germline ends lie 14 bases apart. Its CDR3 holds 16 amino acids, cysteine through phenylalanine. Here the CDR3 DNA is all that survives: 48 bases in frame from base 1. The rearranged chain carries TRBV6-5 and TRBJ2-7; tentative D gene TRBD2, with 6 bases matching. Sequenced: CLA- CD8+ effector memory T cells sorted from blood. The clonotype comes from a human donor in good health. The sequenced DNA: TGTGCCAGCAGTTACTCCGGGGAGTCGGGGGCCTACGAGCAGTACTTC. Translated, it gives CASSYSGESGAYEQYF.